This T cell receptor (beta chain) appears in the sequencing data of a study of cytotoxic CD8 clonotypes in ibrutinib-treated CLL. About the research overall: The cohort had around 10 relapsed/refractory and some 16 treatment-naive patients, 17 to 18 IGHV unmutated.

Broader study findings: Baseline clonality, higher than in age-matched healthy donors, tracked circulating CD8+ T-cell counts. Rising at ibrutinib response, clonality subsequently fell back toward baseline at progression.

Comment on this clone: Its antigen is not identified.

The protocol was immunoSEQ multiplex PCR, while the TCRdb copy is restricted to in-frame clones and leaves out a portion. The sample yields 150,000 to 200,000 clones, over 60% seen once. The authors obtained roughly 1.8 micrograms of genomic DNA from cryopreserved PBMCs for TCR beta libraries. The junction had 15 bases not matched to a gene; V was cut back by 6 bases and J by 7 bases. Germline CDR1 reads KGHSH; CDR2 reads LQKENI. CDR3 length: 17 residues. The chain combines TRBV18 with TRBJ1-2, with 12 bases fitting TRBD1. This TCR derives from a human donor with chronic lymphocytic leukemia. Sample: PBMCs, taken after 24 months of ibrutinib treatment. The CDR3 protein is CASSYSPGQGALSGYTF. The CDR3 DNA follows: TGTGCCAGCTCCTACTCCCCGGGACAGGGGGCTTTAAGTGGCTACACCTTC. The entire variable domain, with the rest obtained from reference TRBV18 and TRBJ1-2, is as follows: NAGVMQNPRHLVRRRGQEARLRCSPMKGHSHVYWYRQLPEEGLKFMVYLQKENIIDESGMPKERFSAEFPKEGPSILRIQQVVRGDSAAYFCASSYSPGQGALSGYTFGSGTRLTVV.